This T cell receptor (beta chain) was documented in a study of blood T cell repertoires in COVID-19. Across the whole study: The origin of the acute and convalescent COVID-19 samples was the United States, Italy and Spain.

Measured with immunoSEQ multiplex PCR; TCRdb has only the in-frame clones, and not every one. The data hold tens of thousands of clones, with around 77% observed a single time. Sequenced: peripheral blood. The sequence was collected from a man aged 70 or older with active or convalescent COVID-19.

CDR3 amino acids: CASSPGSGNTIYF. In DNA form, the CDR3 reads TGTGCCAGCAGCCCCGGGTCTGGAAACACCATATATTTT. The rearrangement uses TRBV11-2 and TRBJ1-3; D is unresolved. Trimming removed 5 bases at V and 1 base at J, with 6 bases between. This CDR3 contains 13 residues. Per the germline V gene, CDR1 is SGHAT and CDR2 is FQNNGV.